This is a list of T cell receptor beta chains from one sample in a study of cytomegalovirus exposure and HLA in healthy donors. The repertoire was sequenced with immunoSEQ multiplex PCR; TCRdb's copy has only in-frame clones and lacks some. The table lists 200,000 to 250,000 clones, more than 75% of them singletons. The sequenced sample was PBMCs. The receptors were gathered from a human donor in good health. CDR3s include the opening cysteine and the closing phenylalanine or tryptophan. The D gene is left open where the match is weak. The listing skips clone size in some rows; elsewhere it reads once, few, many or a size class.

d_call	v_call	j_call	clone_size	cdr3_nt	cdr3_aa
.	TRBV9	TRBJ2-3	.	TGTGCCAGCAGCGTAGAAGGGAGCCAAGATACGCAGTATTTT	CASSVEGSQDTQYF
TRBD1	TRBV6-5	TRBJ1-1	.	TGTGCCAGCAGAAAACGGACAGGGACGAACACTGAAGCTTTCTTT	CASRKRTGTNTEAFF
TRBD2	TRBV27	TRBJ2-1	.	TGTGCCAGCAGTTTAAGGACTAGCGGGAGCTCCTACAATGAGCAGTTCTTC	CASSLRTSGSSYNEQFF
.	TRBV10-3	TRBJ1-2	.	TGTGCCATCAGTGATCAGGGACTCTATGGCTACACCTTC	CAISDQGLYGYTF
.	TRBV28	TRBJ1-1	.	TGTGCCAGCCAGGAAAACACTGAAGCTTTCTTT	CASQENTEAFF
TRBD2	TRBV4-2	TRBJ2-1	once	TGTGCCAGCAGCCACTTATCTAGCGGGCCGAATGAGCAGTTCTTC	CASSHLSSGPNEQFF
TRBD1	TRBV7-9	TRBJ2-7	once	TGTGCCAGCAGCCCGATGTTGACAGGGGGCTACGAGCAGTACTTC	CASSPMLTGGYEQYF
TRBD1	TRBV6-1	TRBJ1-3	.	TGTGCCAGCAGTGATAGCGGACAGGGGACGAACACCATATATTTT	CASSDSGQGTNTIYF
TRBD2	TRBV7-7	TRBJ2-1	.	TGTGCTAGCAGCGGGGGGGACGGGAGCGGGAGGGCCGGCGTGAATGAGCAGTTCTTC	CASSGGDGSGRAGVNEQFF
TRBD1	TRBV5-6	TRBJ2-6	.	TGTGCCAGCAGCATAGACAGGGGGTATGGGGCCAACGTCCTGACTTTC	CASSIDRGYGANVLTF
TRBD1	TRBV28	TRBJ2-5	.	TGTGCCAGCAGTTTATTTCTGGGGACAGGGAGCGGGGAGACCCAGTACTTC	CASSLFLGTGSGETQYF
.	TRBV6-6	TRBJ1-2	once	TGTGCCAGCAGCCAATATGGCTACACCTTC	CASSQYGYTF
TRBD2	TRBV7-9	TRBJ2-4	.	TGTGCCAGCAGCTTAGTGCGCCTAGCGGGATTGGGAAACATTCAGTACTTC	CASSLVRLAGLGNIQYF
.	TRBV28	TRBJ2-7	few	TGTGCCAGCAGTCCCCGAGCCGGAGGAGGCTACGAGCAGTACTTC	CASSPRAGGGYEQYF
.	TRBV5-8	TRBJ2-1	.	TGTGCCAGCAGCTTGGCGGGTGAGGCGTTCGGCAATGAGCAGTTCTTC	CASSLAGEAFGNEQFF
.	TRBV6-1	TRBJ2-6	few	TGTGCCAGCAGACCAGGGGACTCTGGGGCCAACGTCCTGACTTTC	CASRPGDSGANVLTF
TRBD1	TRBV4-2	TRBJ1-2	.	TGTGCCAGCAGCCCTTCGGGACAGGGATTTAACTATGGCTACACCTTC	CASSPSGQGFNYGYTF
.	TRBV11-2	TRBJ2-7	.	TGTGTTGTGCGGAACCCTGTGGGCTACGAGCAGTACTTC	CVVRNPVGYEQYF
.	TRBV12-5	TRBJ2-3	.	TGTGCTAGTGGTTTGGCACTAGATACCATCACAGATACGCAGTATTTT	CASGLALDTITDTQYF
.	TRBV29-1	TRBJ2-5	.	TGCAGCGCAAGACCGGGTCGGGAGACCCAGTACTTC	CSARPGRETQYF
.	TRBV7-8	TRBJ1-5	.	TGTGCCAGCAGCTCAGAGGGACAGCCCCAGCATTTT	CASSSEGQPQHF
TRBD2	TRBV2	TRBJ2-3	.	TGTGCCAGCAGTCGGGGGGAGACAGATACGCAGTATTTT	CASSRGETDTQYF
TRBD1	TRBV2	TRBJ1-3	.	TGTGCCAGCAGTGAACAGGGGGCAGGCGGAAACACCATATATTTT	CASSEQGAGGNTIYF
TRBD1	TRBV19	TRBJ2-2	.	TGTGCCAGTAGTATCCTGGGACAGAGGGTCGGGGAGCTGTTTTTT	CASSILGQRVGELFF
.	TRBV5-6	TRBJ2-5	.	TGTGCCAGCAGCCACAGGGTCAAGACCCAGTACTTC	CASSHRVKTQYF
.	TRBV10-3	TRBJ2-5	.	TGTGCCATCAGTGGGTTTCTCGGAGGAGAGACCCAGTACTTC	CAISGFLGGETQYF
.	TRBV2	TRBJ2-2	.	TGTGCCAGCACAACGAGCGGGACCGGGGAGCTGTTTTTT	CASTTSGTGELFF
.	TRBV9	TRBJ2-7	.	TGTGCCAGCAGCGTAGGGTGGGGGCCCTACGAGCAGTACTTC	CASSVGWGPYEQYF
.	TRBV19	TRBJ1-2	.	TGTGCCAGTAGTATAGCTCGGTATGGCTACACCTTC	CASSIARYGYTF
TRBD1	TRBV2	TRBJ1-5	.	TGTGCCAGCAGTCAAGGACAGGGGGGTAGGAGCAATCAGCCCCAGCATTTT	CASSQGQGGRSNQPQHF
TRBD2	TRBV5-4	TRBJ2-3	.	TGTGCCAGCAGCTTGGTTGTCGGCGGGGGAAGCACAGATACGCAGTATTTT	CASSLVVGGGSTDTQYF